Listed below are T cell receptor beta chains from one sample, sequenced in a study of OX40 agonist ivuxolimab in advanced cancers. Here immunoSEQ multiplex PCR was the method, and the copy in TCRdb shows in-frame clones only, minus some. The repertoire holds fewer than 45,000 clones, with 70% to 90% as singletons. The specimen comprised CD4+ or CD8+ T cells sorted from blood, sampled in a trial of the OX40 agonist ivuxolimab. These receptors originate from an adult with an advanced solid tumor such as melanoma, head and neck, liver or kidney cancer. Both conserved end residues are part of each CDR3. The D gene is left open where the match is weak. A clone size is listed for some rows: how often the clone was seen (once, few, many), or a class if it is expanded.

d_gene	v_gene	j_gene	abundance	CDR3aa	CDR3nt
TRBD1	TRBV10-3	TRBJ1-1	-	CAIRPTGTGATEAFF	TGTGCCATCAGACCAACCGGGACAGGGGCGACTGAAGCTTTCTTT
-	TRBV6-5	TRBJ2-7	-	CASSPGQFSYEQYF	TGTGCCAGCAGCCCCGGACAATTCTCCTACGAGCAGTACTTC
-	TRBV18	TRBJ2-5	-	CASSSRQVRETQYF	TGTGCCAGCTCCAGTAGACAGGTTCGGGAGACCCAGTACTTC
-	TRBV9	TRBJ2-1	few	CASSVDSGSNEQFF	TGTGCCAGCAGCGTAGATTCAGGGAGCAATGAGCAGTTCTTC
-	TRBV2	TRBJ2-6	-	CATSGRLAGANVLTF	TGTGCCACCTCGGGACGGCTCGCTGGGGCCAACGTCCTGACTTTC
-	TRBV6-6	TRBJ1-1	-	CASSYLISGTEAFF	TGTGCCAGCAGTTACCTGATCTCGGGAACTGAAGCTTTCTTT
TRBD1	TRBV28	TRBJ1-4	once	CASSLYRGNEKLFF	TGTGCCAGCAGTTTATACAGGGGCAATGAAAAACTGTTTTTT
-	TRBV15	TRBJ2-2	-	CATSRDRSANTGELFF	TGTGCCACCAGCAGAGATCGGTCTGCGAACACCGGGGAGCTGTTTTTT
TRBD1	TRBV27	TRBJ2-2	-	CASSLGQFANTGELFF	TGTGCCAGCAGTCTGGGACAGTTCGCGAACACCGGGGAGCTGTTTTTT
-	TRBV2	TRBJ2-1	-	CASKRFGDSNKQFF	TGTGCCAGCAAACGGTTTGGTGACTCCAATAAGCAGTTCTTC
-	TRBV10-2	TRBJ1-2	-	CASNKGSGLYGYTF	TGCGCCAGCAACAAGGGGTCCGGGCTCTATGGCTACACCTTC